The 14 T cell receptor beta chains below all came from one sample that was sequenced in a study of Ad26.COV2.S vaccination and SARS-CoV-2 variants. Clones were read by immunoSEQ multiplex PCR, and TCRdb kept only the in-frame ones, dropping some. Of over 450,000 clones listed, roughly nine tenths were seen once; the top ten hold about 1.5%. Regarding treatment: some 20 received Ad26.COV2.S at low or high dose, single or two shots; roughly 5 received placebo; per-sample allocation not given. Sampling occurred on day 63 after the first vaccine or placebo injection. The starting material was peripheral blood, obtained in a trial of Ad26.COV2.S vaccine versus placebo. The receptors were gathered from a person aged 18-60 years who received the Ad26.COV2.S COVID-19 vaccine or a placebo.

This clone was seen only once. V is TRBV5-8 and J is TRBJ2-7; 14 nucleotides match TRBD2. Germline V lookup: CDR1 SGHTS, CDR2 YDEGEE. The CDR3 extends over 17 amino acids. J lost 4 bases, V lost 6 bases, and 12 bases had no gene match. The CDR3 DNA sequence: TGTGCCAGCAACCCCGGGACTAGCGGGAGAAGTTGGTACGAGCAGTACTTC. Amino acids: CASNPGTSGRSWYEQYF.

This chain uses TRBV4-2 with TRBJ2-3; TRBD1 agrees at 7 bases. The germline CDR1 and CDR2 sequences are LGHNA and YNFKEQ. V lost 1 base and J lost 2; bases outside the gene matches: 6. This CDR3 has 16 residues. The CDR3 DNA follows: TGTGCCAGCAGCCAAGTTGAAGGGGGCCACACAGATACGCAGTATTTT. Translated, it gives CASSQVEGGHTDTQYF.

The chain uses TRBV28 and TRBJ2-7, with D perhaps matching TRBD1 or TRBD2 (5 bases each). The CDR3 loop spans 19 amino acids. Trimming left V 3 bases short and J 0 bases short, with 24 bases between. Germline CDR1 is MDHEN and CDR2 is SYDVKM. CDR3 amino acids: CASSFGIWGFENPSYEQYF. Written as DNA, the CDR3 is TGTGCCAGCAGTTTCGGGATCTGGGGGTTTGAAAACCCCTCCTACGAGCAGTACTTC.

The sample holds many counts of this clone. Other DNA sequences of this sample code for an identical CDR3. This rearrangement joins TRBV6-4 to TRBJ2-6, with D maybe TRBD1 (5 bases). V lost 3 bases, J lost 0 bases, and 6 bases lay in between. This CDR3 contains 15 residues. Germline V gene data show CDR1 as MRHNA and CDR2 as SNTAGT. The CDR3 bases are TGTGCCAGCAGTGAAGACAGCTCTGGGGCCAACGTCCTGACTTTC. This gives the protein CASSEDSSGANVLTF.

This chain uses TRBV7-8 with TRBJ2-5; no definite D call. V lost 8 bases, J lost 0 bases, and 10 bases lay in between. Germline V gene data show CDR1 as SGHVS and CDR2 as FQNEAQ. The CDR3 length is 13 residues. CDR3 bases: TGTGCCAGCTTACTGGATTACCAAGAGACCCAGTACTTC. Its translation is CASLLDYQETQYF.

This clone has a single count. The gene calls are TRBV7-9 and TRBJ2-2, with 8 bases aligning to TRBD1. The V gene's germline CDR1 is SEHNR and CDR2 FQNEAQ (reference sequence). The V segment lost 5 bases and the J segment 4 bases; nucleotides outside the gene matches: 9. This CDR3 contains 16 residues. In DNA form, the CDR3 reads TGTGCCAGCAGCCCCGACAGGGGTAAACCCACCGGGGAGCTGTTTTTT. Its translation: CASSPDRGKPTGELFF. The full variable domain, with the rest looked up from reference TRBV7-9 and TRBJ2-2, is DTGVSQNPRHKITKRGQNVTFRCDPISEHNRLYWYRQTLGQGPEFLTYFQNEAQLEKSRLLSDRFSAERPKGSFSTLEIQRTEQGDSAMYLCASSPDRGKPTGELFFGEGSRLTVL.

This chain joins TRBV27 and TRBJ2-1; 10 nucleotides line up with TRBD1. V shed 5 bases, J shed 4 bases, and the junction held 5 bases outside the gene matches. Germline CDR1 is MNHEY and CDR2 is SMNVEV (reference sequence). CDR3 length: 15 residues. For the CDR3, the DNA is TGTGCCAGCAGTACTCGGGACAGGGGTTACAATGAGCAGTTCTTC. Translated, it gives CASSTRDRGYNEQFF.

The chain is built from TRBV10-3 and TRBJ2-1, with TRBD2 matching over 8 bases. V lost 8 bases and J lost 6; bases outside the gene matches: 6. This CDR3 comprises 13 residues. Germline V gene data show CDR1 as ENHRY and CDR2 as SYGVKD. CDR3 amino acids: CAIFSGSGNEQFF. The CDR3 nucleotides read TGTGCCATCTTCAGCGGGAGTGGCAATGAGCAGTTCTTC.

The chain recombines TRBV5-4 with TRBJ1-4; D is unresolved. Trimming stripped 3 bases from V and 5 bases from J, with 17 bases between. The CDR3 covers 16 residues. The germline V gene has CDR1 SGHNT and CDR2 YYREEE (reference sequence). The CDR3 DNA reads as TGTGCCAGCAGCTCGGGAGGGTTCTCCCAGAATGAAAAACTGTTTTTT. Its translation: CASSSGGFSQNEKLFF. Full variable domain (remainder filled in from reference TRBV5-4 and TRBJ1-4): ETGVTQSPTHLIKTRGQQVTLRCSSQSGHNTVSWYQQALGQGPQFIFQYYREEENGRGNFPPRFSGLQFPNYSSELNVNALELDDSALYLCASSSGGFSQNEKLFFGSGTQLSVL.

The chain employs TRBV29-1 and TRBJ1-3; 9 nucleotides line up with TRBD1. The ends lost 6 bases at V and 8 bases at J; junction bases unmatched: 8. Germline CDR1 SQVTM, CDR2 ANQGSEA. CDR3 length equals 13 residues. CDR3 protein: CSVAGTGTDTIYF. The CDR3 DNA sequence: TGCAGCGTGGCCGGGACAGGGACGGACACCATATATTTT.

The chain uses TRBV30 and TRBJ2-5; 9 positions agree with TRBD1. The CDR3 runs 15 residues. V was pared by 4 bases and J by 3 bases, with 9 bases of the junction left unmatched. Germline V gene data show CDR1 as GTSNPN and CDR2 as SVGIG (reference sequence). The CDR3 sequence: CAWNLGGTGKETQYF. For the CDR3, the DNA is TGTGCCTGGAACCTAGGGGGGACAGGGAAAGAGACCCAGTACTTC.

This chain uses TRBV28 with TRBJ1-2; tentative D call: TRBD1 (5 bases). The ends were cut back, 3 bases at V and 4 bases at J, with 15 bases in the middle. Germline V lookup: CDR1 MDHEN, CDR2 SYDVKM. CDR3 size: 15 residues. The CDR3 bases are TGTGCCAGCAGTTTCGTAGGAGCGGGGGGCTATGGCTACACCTTC. It codes for CASSFVGAGGYGYTF.

V and J are TRBV7-8 and TRBJ1-1; a weak D match, TRBD1 (5 bases). Germline lookup yields CDR1 SGHVS and CDR2 FQNEAQ. V was pared by 1 base and J by 0 bases, with 9 bases between. This CDR3 contains 15 residues. The CDR3 bases are TGTGCCAGCAGCTTAGAGGGGCTAGTGAACACTGAAGCTTTCTTT. The encoded protein is CASSLEGLVNTEAFF.

The CDR3 here is CATARQSNTGELFF. DNA of the CDR3: TGTGCCACCGCACGACAGTCGAACACCGGGGAGCTGTTTTTT. The genes are TRBV15 and TRBJ2-2; D may be TRBD1 (5 bases). The V end was cut by 8 bases, the J end by 0 bases, with 10 bases between. Per the germline V gene, CDR1 is LNHNV and CDR2 is YYDKDF (reference sequence). This CDR3 has 14 residues.